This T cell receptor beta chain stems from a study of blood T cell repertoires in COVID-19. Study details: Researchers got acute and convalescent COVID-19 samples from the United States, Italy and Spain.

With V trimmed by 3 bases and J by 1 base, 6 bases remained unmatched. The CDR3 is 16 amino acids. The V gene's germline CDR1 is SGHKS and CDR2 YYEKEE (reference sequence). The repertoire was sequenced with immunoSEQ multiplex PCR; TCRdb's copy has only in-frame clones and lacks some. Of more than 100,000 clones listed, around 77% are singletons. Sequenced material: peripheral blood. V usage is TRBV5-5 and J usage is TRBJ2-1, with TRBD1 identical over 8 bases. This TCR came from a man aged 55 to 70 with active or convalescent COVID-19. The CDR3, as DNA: TGTGCCAGCAGCTCCTCAACAGGGGGGTCCTACAATGAGCAGTTCTTC. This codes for CASSSSTGGSYNEQFF.